The rows below give T cell receptor beta chains drawn from one sample of a study of OX40 agonist ivuxolimab in advanced cancers. Sequencing was performed with immunoSEQ multiplex PCR; in TCRdb, only in-frame clones are kept and a portion is missing. The data hold around 150,000 clones, with approximately 90% observed a single time. The sample consisted of CD4+ or CD8+ T cells sorted from blood, taken in a trial of the OX40 agonist ivuxolimab. Source of these receptors: an adult with an advanced solid tumor such as melanoma, head and neck, liver or kidney cancer. Each CDR3 is given with its conserved first and last residue. A D gene is named only where the DNA matches it firmly. The size of a clone is reported for some rows only, either as once, few or many, or as a class for expanded clones.

j_call	v_call	clone_size	d_call	cdr3_aa	cdr3_nt
TRBJ2-1	TRBV11-3	.	.	CASSNPGTWGNSYNEQFF	TGTGCCAGCAGCAATCCCGGGACCTGGGGCAACTCCTACAATGAGCAGTTCTTC
TRBJ1-3	TRBV18	.	.	CASSPPQVSGNTIYF	TGTGCCAGCTCACCACCCCAGGTCTCTGGAAACACCATATATTTT
TRBJ2-3	TRBV12-5	.	TRBD1	CASGLAGTASTDTQYF	TGTGCTAGTGGTTTGGCCGGGACAGCTAGCACAGATACGCAGTATTTT
TRBJ2-7	TRBV15	.	.	CATSRGDQQAYEQYF	TGTGCCACCAGCAGAGGAGACCAACAGGCCTACGAGCAGTACTTC
TRBJ2-2	TRBV4-1	.	.	CASSQGSGASTGELFF	TGCGCCAGCAGCCAGGGATCGGGGGCATCCACCGGGGAGCTGTTTTTT
TRBJ1-2	TRBV7-2	.	.	CASSLTRGGERGYTF	TGTGCCAGCAGCTTAACGCGCGGGGGCGAGAGGGGCTACACCTTC
TRBJ2-7	TRBV7-9	.	.	CASSLEGEYEQYF	TGTGCCAGCAGCTTAGAGGGCGAGTACGAGCAGTACTTC
TRBJ2-2	TRBV18	.	TRBD1	CASSPTGGINTGELFF	TGTGCCAGCTCACCAACAGGGGGCATAAACACCGGGGAGCTGTTTTTT
TRBJ2-3	TRBV9	.	TRBD1	CASSVFQGGTDTQYF	TGTGCCAGCAGCGTATTTCAGGGGGGCACAGATACGCAGTATTTT
TRBJ2-4	TRBV28	.	TRBD1	CASSRQGMNIQYF	TGTGCCAGCAGTCGACAGGGGATGAACATTCAGTACTTC
TRBJ1-1	TRBV10-3	.	.	CATRLQENTEAFF	TGTGCCACTCGTTTACAGGAGAACACTGAAGCTTTCTTT
TRBJ2-1	TRBV4-2	.	.	CASSQDLAGEQFF	TGTGCCAGCAGCCAAGATTTGGCGGGCGAGCAGTTCTTC
TRBJ1-1	TRBV5-1	.	.	CASSFDMRAAEAFF	TGCGCCAGCAGCTTCGACATGCGGGCCGCTGAAGCTTTCTTT
TRBJ2-5	TRBV7-2	.	.	CASSLGGAQETQYF	TGTGCCAGCAGCTTAGGAGGGGCCCAAGAGACCCAGTACTTC
TRBJ2-2	TRBV12-5	.	TRBD2	CASGLGTSGGTGELFF	TGTGCTAGTGGTTTGGGGACTAGCGGAGGAACCGGGGAGCTGTTTTTT
TRBJ2-1	TRBV21-1	.	.	CASSKTPRETAYNEQFF	TGTGCCAGCAGCAAAACCCCAAGGGAGACGGCCTACAATGAGCAGTTCTTC
TRBJ2-3	TRBV7-2	.	.	CASSSDGPDTQYF	TGTGCCAGCAGTTCGGACGGGCCAGATACGCAGTATTTT
TRBJ2-1	TRBV7-3	.	TRBD2	CASSSGTSNNNEQFF	TGTGCCAGCAGCTCCGGGACTAGCAATAACAATGAGCAGTTCTTC
TRBJ1-5	TRBV19	.	.	CASSNGAYQPQHF	TGTGCCAGTAGTAACGGTGCTTATCAGCCCCAGCATTTT
TRBJ2-2	TRBV7-2	.	.	CASKLASSNTGELFF	TGTGCCAGCAAACTAGCAAGCTCGAACACCGGGGAGCTGTTTTTT
TRBJ2-1	TRBV5-8	.	.	CASSLGPASSGYYNEQFF	TGTGCCAGCAGCTTGGGTCCGGCTTCGAGCGGGTACTACAATGAGCAGTTCTTC
TRBJ2-1	TRBV19	.	.	CASRLEGSYNEQFF	TGTGCCAGTCGCCTTGAGGGTAGTTACAATGAGCAGTTCTTC
TRBJ1-5	TRBV19	.	TRBD1	CASELGTGEQPQHF	TGTGCCAGTGAGCTTGGGACAGGGGAGCAGCCCCAGCATTTT
TRBJ2-3	TRBV27	.	.	CASSLRANGREADTQYF	TGTGCCAGCAGTTTAAGGGCGAATGGCAGGGAGGCAGATACGCAGTATTTT
TRBJ2-1	TRBV19	.	TRBD2	CASSVLAGNNEQFF	TGTGCCAGTAGTGTCCTAGCGGGCAACAATGAGCAGTTCTTC
TRBJ2-5	TRBV9	.	TRBD1	CASSEGAGGKTQYF	TGTGCCAGCAGCGAGGGGGCGGGCGGAAAGACCCAGTACTTC
TRBJ1-1	TRBV10-3	.	TRBD1	CASGQGANTEAFF	TGTGCCAGCGGACAGGGGGCGAACACTGAAGCTTTCTTT
TRBJ2-3	TRBV5-1	.	.	CASSLGQLLDTQYF	TGCGCCAGCAGCTTGGGACAGCTTCTTGATACGCAGTATTTT
TRBJ1-1	TRBV5-5	once	TRBD1	CASSLGQGVTEAFF	TGTGCCAGCAGCTTGGGGCAGGGGGTGACTGAAGCTTTCTTT
TRBJ1-5	TRBV11-2	.	.	CASSYMNSNQPQHF	TGTGCCAGCAGTTATATGAATAGCAATCAGCCCCAGCATTTT